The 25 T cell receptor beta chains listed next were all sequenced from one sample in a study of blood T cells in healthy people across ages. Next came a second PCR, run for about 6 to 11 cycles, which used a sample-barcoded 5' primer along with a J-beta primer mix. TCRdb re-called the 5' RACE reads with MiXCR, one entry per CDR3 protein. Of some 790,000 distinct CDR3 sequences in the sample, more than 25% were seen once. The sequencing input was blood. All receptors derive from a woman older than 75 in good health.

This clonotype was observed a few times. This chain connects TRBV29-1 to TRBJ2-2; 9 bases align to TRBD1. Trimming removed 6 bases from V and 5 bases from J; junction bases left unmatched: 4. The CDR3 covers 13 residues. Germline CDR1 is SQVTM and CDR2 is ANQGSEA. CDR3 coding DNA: TGCAGCGTGGACAGGGGAGGGACCGGGGAGCTGTTTTTT. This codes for CSVDRGGTGELFF.

The CDR3 spells CASSLGRVRANVLTF. The CDR3 coding sequence is TGTGCCAGCAGCCTCGGCAGGGTGAGGGCCAACGTCCTGACTTTC. The chain combines TRBV7-9 with TRBJ2-6; D possibly corresponds to TRBD1 (5 bases). The ends were cut back, 5 bases at V and 5 bases at J, with 13 bases in the middle. CDR3 length equals 15 residues. Germline values: CDR1 SEHNR, CDR2 FQNEAQ (reference sequence).

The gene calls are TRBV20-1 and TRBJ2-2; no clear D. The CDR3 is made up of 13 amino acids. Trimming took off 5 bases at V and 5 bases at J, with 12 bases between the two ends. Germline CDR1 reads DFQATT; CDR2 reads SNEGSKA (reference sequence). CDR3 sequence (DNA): TGCAGTGCTCGCAGTGGTTTGACCGGGGAGCTGTTTTTT. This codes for CSARSGLTGELFF.

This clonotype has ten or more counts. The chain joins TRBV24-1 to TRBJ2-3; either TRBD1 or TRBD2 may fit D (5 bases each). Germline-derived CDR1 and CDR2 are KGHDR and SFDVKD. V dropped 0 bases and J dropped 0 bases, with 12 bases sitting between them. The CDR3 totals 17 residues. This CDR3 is CATSDLRSGPSTDTQYF. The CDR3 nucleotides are TGTGCCACCAGTGATTTGCGTTCGGGGCCTAGCACAGATACGCAGTATTTT.

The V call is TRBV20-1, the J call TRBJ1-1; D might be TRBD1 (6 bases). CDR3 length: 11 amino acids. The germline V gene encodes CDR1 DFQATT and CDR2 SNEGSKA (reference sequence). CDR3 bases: TGCAACGGACAGCTGAACACTGAAGCTTTCTTT. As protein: CNGQLNTEAFF.

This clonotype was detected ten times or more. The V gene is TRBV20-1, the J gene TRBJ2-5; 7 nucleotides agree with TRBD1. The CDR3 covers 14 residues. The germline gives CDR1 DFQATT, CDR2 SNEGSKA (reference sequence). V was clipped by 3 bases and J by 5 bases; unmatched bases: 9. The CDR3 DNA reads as TGCAGTGCTAGGAGACAGGGTATGCTGGAGACCCAGTACTTC. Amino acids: CSARRQGMLETQYF.

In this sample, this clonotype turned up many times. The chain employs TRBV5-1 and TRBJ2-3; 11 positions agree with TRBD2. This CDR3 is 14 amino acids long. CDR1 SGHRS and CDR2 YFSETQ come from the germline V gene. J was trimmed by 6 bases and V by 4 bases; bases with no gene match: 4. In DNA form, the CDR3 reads TGCGCCAGCAGCGATCCTAGCGGGGGGGATACGCAGTATTTT. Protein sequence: CASSDPSGGDTQYF.

The chain's CDR3 is CASSPRDFSGGAGEQFF. Here the CDR3 DNA reads TGTGCCAGCAGCCCCCGGGATTTTAGCGGGGGGGCAGGTGAGCAGTTCTTC. V gene TRBV11-3 combines with J gene TRBJ2-1; 11 positions agree with TRBD2. The CDR3 has 17 amino acids. Germline CDR1 and CDR2: SGHNT and YENEEA. After removal of 5 bases from V and 9 bases from J, the junction contained 15 bases not matched to a gene. Combining the CDR3 with reference TRBV11-3 and TRBJ2-1 gives the whole variable domain EAGVVQSPRYKIIEKKQPVAFWCNPISGHNTLYWYLQNLGQGPELLIRYENEEAVDDSQLPKDRFSAERLKGVDSTLKIQPAELGDSAVYLCASSPRDFSGGAGEQFFGPGTRLTVL.

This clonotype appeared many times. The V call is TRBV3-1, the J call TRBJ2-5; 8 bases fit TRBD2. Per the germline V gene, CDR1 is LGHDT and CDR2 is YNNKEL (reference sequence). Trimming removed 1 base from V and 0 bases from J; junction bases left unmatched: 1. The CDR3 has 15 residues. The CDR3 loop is CASSQVSGNQETQYF. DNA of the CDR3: TGTGCCAGCAGCCAAGTTAGCGGGAACCAAGAGACCCAGTACTTC.

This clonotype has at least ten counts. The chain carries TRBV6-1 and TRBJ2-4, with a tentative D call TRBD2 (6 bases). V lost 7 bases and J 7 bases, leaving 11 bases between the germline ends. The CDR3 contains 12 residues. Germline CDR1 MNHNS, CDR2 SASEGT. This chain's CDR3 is CASMAGGNIQYF. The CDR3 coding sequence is TGTGCCAGCATGGCAGGAGGGAACATTCAGTACTTC.

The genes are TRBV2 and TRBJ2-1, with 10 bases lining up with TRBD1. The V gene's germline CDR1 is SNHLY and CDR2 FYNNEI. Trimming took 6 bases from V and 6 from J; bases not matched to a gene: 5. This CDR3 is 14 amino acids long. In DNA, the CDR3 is TGTGCCAGCAGGGACAGGGGGGCCCTCAATGAGCAGTTCTTC. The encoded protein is CASRDRGALNEQFF.

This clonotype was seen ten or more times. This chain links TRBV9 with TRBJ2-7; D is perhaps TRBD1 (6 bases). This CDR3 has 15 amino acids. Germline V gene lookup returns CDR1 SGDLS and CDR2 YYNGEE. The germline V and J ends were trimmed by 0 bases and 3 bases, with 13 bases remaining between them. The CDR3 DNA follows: TGTGCCAGCAGCGTAGATCAAGGACAGAGCTACGAGCAGTACTTC. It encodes CASSVDQGQSYEQYF.

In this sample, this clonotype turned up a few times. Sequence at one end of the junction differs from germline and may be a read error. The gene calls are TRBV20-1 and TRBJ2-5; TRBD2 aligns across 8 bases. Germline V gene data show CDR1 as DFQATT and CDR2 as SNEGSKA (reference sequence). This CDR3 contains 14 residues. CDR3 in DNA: TGCAGTGCTAGACGGGGGGGACCACAAGAGGCCCAGTACTTC. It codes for CSARRGGPQEAQYF.

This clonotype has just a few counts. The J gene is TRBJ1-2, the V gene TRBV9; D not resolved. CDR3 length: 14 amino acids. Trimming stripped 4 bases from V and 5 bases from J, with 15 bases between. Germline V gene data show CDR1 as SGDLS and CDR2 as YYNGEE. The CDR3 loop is CASSPPGSRYGYTF. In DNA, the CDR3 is TGTGCCAGCAGCCCCCCCGGGAGTCGGTATGGCTACACCTTC.

CDR3 in amino acids: CASSSAGEGYTF. CDR3 DNA sequence: TGTGCCAGCAGTTCGGCAGGGGAGGGCTACACCTTC. This chain uses TRBV28 with TRBJ1-2; a weak D match, TRBD1 (6 bases). Germline lookup yields CDR1 MDHEN and CDR2 SYDVKM. This CDR3 has 12 amino acids. Trimming pared 4 bases from V and 8 bases from J, leaving 11 bases between.

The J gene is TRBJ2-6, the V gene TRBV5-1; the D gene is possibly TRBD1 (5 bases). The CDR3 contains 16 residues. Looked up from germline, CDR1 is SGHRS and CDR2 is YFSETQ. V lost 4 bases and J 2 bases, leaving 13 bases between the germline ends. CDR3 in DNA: TGCGCCAGCAGCATGACAGTGCTGGCTGGGGCCAACGTCCTGACTTTC. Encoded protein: CASSMTVLAGANVLTF.

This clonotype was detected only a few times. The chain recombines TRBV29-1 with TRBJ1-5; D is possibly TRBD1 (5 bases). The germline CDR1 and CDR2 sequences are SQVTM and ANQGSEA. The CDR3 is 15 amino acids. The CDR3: CSAIFTGTFNQPQHF. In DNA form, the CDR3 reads TGCAGTGCTATTTTTACCGGGACCTTCAATCAGCCCCAGCATTTT.

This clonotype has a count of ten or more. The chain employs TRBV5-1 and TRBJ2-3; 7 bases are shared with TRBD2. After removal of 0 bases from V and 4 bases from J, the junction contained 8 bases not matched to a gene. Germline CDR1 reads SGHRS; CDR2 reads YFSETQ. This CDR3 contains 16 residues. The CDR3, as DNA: TGCGCCAGCAGCTTGGCTGCCCTAGCGGACGCAGATACGCAGTATTTT. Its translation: CASSLAALADADTQYF.

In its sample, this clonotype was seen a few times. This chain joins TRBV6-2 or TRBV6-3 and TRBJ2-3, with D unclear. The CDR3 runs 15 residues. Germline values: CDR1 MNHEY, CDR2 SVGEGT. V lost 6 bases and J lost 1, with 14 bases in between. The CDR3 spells CASRHPRLGTDTQYF. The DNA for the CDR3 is TGTGCCAGCAGGCACCCCCGATTAGGCACAGATACGCAGTATTTT.

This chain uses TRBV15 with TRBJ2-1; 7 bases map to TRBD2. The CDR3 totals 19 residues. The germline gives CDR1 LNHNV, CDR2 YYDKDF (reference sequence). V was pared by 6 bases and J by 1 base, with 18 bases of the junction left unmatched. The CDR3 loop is CATRVRGFASGESYNEQFF. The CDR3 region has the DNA TGTGCCACCAGGGTGCGGGGGTTCGCTAGCGGAGAATCCTACAATGAGCAGTTCTTC. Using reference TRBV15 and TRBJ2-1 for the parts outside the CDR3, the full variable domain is DAMVIQNPRYQVTQFGKPVTLSCSQTLNHNVMYWYQQKSSQAPKLLFHYYDKDFNNEADTPDNFQSRRPNTSFCFLDIRSPGLGDTAMYLCATRVRGFASGESYNEQFFGPGTRLTVL.

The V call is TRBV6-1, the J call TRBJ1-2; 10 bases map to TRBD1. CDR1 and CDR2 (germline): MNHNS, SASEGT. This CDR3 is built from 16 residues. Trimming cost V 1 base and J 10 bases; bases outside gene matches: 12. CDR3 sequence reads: CASSEVGTGVRGDYTF. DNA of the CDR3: TGTGCCAGCAGTGAAGTAGGGACAGGGGTGAGGGGTGACTACACCTTC.

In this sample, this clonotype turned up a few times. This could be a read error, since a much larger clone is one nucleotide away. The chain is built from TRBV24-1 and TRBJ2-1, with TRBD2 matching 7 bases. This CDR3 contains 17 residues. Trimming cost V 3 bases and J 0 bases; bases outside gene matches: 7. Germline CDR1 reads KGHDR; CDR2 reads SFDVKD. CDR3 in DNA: TGTGCCACCAGTGATGTAGGCGGGGGATCCTCCTACAATGAGCAGTTCTTC. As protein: CATSDVGGGSSYNEQFF.

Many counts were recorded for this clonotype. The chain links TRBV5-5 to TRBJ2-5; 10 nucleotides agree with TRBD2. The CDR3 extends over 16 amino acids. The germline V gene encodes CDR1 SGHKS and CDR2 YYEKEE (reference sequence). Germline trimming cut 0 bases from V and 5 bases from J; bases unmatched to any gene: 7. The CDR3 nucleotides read TGTGCCAGCAGCTTGGGACGAGCGGGGGGGCAGGAGACCCAGTACTTC. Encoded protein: CASSLGRAGGQETQYF.

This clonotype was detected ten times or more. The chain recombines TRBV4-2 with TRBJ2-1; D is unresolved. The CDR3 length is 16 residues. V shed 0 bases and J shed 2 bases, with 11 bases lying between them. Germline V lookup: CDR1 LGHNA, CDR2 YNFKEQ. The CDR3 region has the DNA TGTGCCAGCAGCCAAGATTCGGGTCCCCCCTACAATGAGCAGTTCTTC. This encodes CASSQDSGPPYNEQFF.

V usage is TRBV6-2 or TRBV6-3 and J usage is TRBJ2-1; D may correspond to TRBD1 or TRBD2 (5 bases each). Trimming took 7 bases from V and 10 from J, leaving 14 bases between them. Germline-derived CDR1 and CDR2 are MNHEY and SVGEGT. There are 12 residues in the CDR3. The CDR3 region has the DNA TGTGCCAGCACAGGGCCCCCGGGAGAGCAGTTCTTC. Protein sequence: CASTGPPGEQFF.